This T cell receptor (beta chain) was recorded in a study of blood T cell repertoires in COVID-19. This CDR3 has 15 residues. Germline lookup yields CDR1 MNHEY and CDR2 SVGAGI. V was clipped by 6 bases and J by 7 bases, with 16 bases between them. Using immunoSEQ multiplex PCR, the repertoire was profiled, and TCRdb retains in-frame clones only, with some absent. The table includes some 160,000 clones, around 90% detected once. The receptor was derived from a man aged 55 to 69 with acute or convalescent COVID-19. The sample taken for sequencing was peripheral blood. J is TRBJ1-6 and V is TRBV6-5; unclear D gene. The CDR3 sequence is CASSPWTGFNSPLHF. The CDR3 DNA reads TGTGCCAGCAGCCCCTGGACGGGATTCAATTCACCCCTCCACTTT.